The 27 T cell receptor beta chains presented below share a single source sample, sequenced in a study of blood T cells in healthy people across ages. The authors ran a second PCR of 7 to 11 cycles using a sample-barcoded 5' primer and a J-beta primer mix. TCRdb reprocessed the 5' RACE reads with MiXCR, giving one entry per CDR3 protein. This repertoire shows about a million distinct CDR3 sequences, less than 45% found once; its top ten account for around 13%. What was sequenced was blood. The origin of the receptors is a man between 18 and 35 years old in good health.

This clonotype has a handful of counts. The chain recombines TRBV12-5 with TRBJ2-1, with D uncertain. The V end lost 4 bases, the J end lost 7 bases, and 20 bases lay between the germline ends. This CDR3 region has 16 residues. Germline CDR1 is LGHNT and CDR2 is FRNRAP. CDR3 nucleotide sequence: TGTGCTAGTGGTTCAACGGACCTCAAAAATCGAAATGAGCAGTTCTTC. Protein sequence: CASGSTDLKNRNEQFF.

The rearrangement joins TRBV15 to TRBJ1-1; 7 positions match TRBD1. The CDR3 sequence is 14 residues long. Per the germline V gene, CDR1 is LNHNV and CDR2 is YYDKDF (reference sequence). V lost 1 base, J lost 5 bases, and 4 bases stayed unmatched. CDR3 protein: CATSRGQGLTEAFF. The CDR3 DNA follows: TGTGCCACCAGCAGAGGACAGGGTTTAACTGAAGCTTTCTTT.

This chain links TRBV12-3 or TRBV12-4 with TRBJ1-2; weak D call: TRBD1 (5 bases). Trimming shortened V by 5 bases and J by 4 bases, and 17 bases separated the two germline ends. The CDR3 length is 15 residues. The CDR3 sequence: CASSPQGRDIYGYTF. The CDR3 bases are TGTGCCAGCAGTCCCCAGGGCAGAGACATCTATGGCTACACCTTC.

The chain uses TRBV20-1 and TRBJ1-1, with a possible D match to TRBD1 (6 bases). The CDR3 has 13 amino acids. Trimming left V 4 bases short and J 1 base short, with 10 bases between. Per germline, CDR1 DFQATT and CDR2 SNEGSKA (reference sequence). As DNA, the CDR3 is TGCAGTGCTATCCCGGACAGGAACACTGAAGCTTTCTTT. Amino acids: CSAIPDRNTEAFF.

The chain has TRBV7-2 and TRBJ2-1; D remains unclear. CDR1 SGHTA and CDR2 FQGNSA come from the germline V gene. V shed 4 bases and J shed 5 bases, with 9 bases lying between them. This CDR3 has 13 amino acids. This CDR3 is CASSSIPNNEQFF. The CDR3 DNA sequence: TGTGCCAGCAGCTCTATACCTAACAATGAGCAGTTCTTC.

This clonotype was counted between two and nine times. The rearrangement uses TRBV12-3 or TRBV12-4 and TRBJ2-7; D tentatively reads TRBD1 or TRBD2 (5 bases each). The germline V and J ends were trimmed by 2 bases and 2 bases, with 10 bases remaining between them. The CDR3 runs 14 residues. The chain's CDR3 is CASSLMGVTYEQYF. The CDR3 nucleotides are TGTGCCAGCAGTTTAATGGGGGTTACCTACGAGCAGTACTTC.

CDR3 nucleotides: TGTGCCAGCAGTGCCGCGAGTCTTCGGCGGAGGTATACGCAGTATTTT. Protein product: CASSAASLRRRYTQYF. The J gene is TRBJ2-3, the V gene TRBV6-2 or TRBV6-3, with D possibly being TRBD2 (5 bases). The germline V and J ends were trimmed by 5 bases and 7 bases, with 22 bases remaining between them. From germline, CDR1 is MNHEY and CDR2 SVGEGT. This CDR3 is 16 amino acids long.

The table lists this clonotype with a count of one. The chain carries TRBV27 and TRBJ2-7; 11 nucleotides agree with TRBD1. Germline CDR1 and CDR2: MNHEY and SMNVEV (reference sequence). The CDR3 totals 17 residues. The trim removed 6 bases at V and 7 bases at J, leaving 17 bases unmatched. CDR3 coding DNA: TGTGCCAGCAGATTCCAGAATTTGGGACAGGGGGACAATGAGCAGTACTTC. As protein: CASRFQNLGQGDNEQYF.

This chain connects TRBV9 to TRBJ2-2; TRBD1 might be the D (6 bases). The CDR3 covers 15 residues. V lost 6 bases, J lost 4 bases, and 16 bases lay in between. The germline V gene has CDR1 SGDLS and CDR2 YYNGEE. CDR3 coding DNA: TGTGCCAGCACCTCAGGGGCGGTTATCACCGGGGAGCTGTTTTTT. Amino acid sequence: CASTSGAVITGELFF.

This clonotype was found a few times. V gene TRBV12-5 combines with J gene TRBJ1-2, with D hard to call. Trimming shortened V by 2 bases and J by 0 bases, and 16 bases separated the two germline ends. From germline, CDR1 is LGHNT and CDR2 FRNRAP. This CDR3 region has 17 residues. CDR3 nucleotides: TGTGCTAGTGGTTTGCGTCTTAACGGCGGCTCTAACTATGGCTACACCTTC. Translation: CASGLRLNGGSNYGYTF.

A few counts support this clonotype. This chain uses TRBV30 with TRBJ2-7; D uncertain. The germline V and J ends were trimmed by 1 base and 3 bases, with 4 bases remaining between them. CDR1 and CDR2 from the germline V gene are GTSNPN and SVGIG (reference sequence). The CDR3 has 11 amino acids. This chain's CDR3 is CAWSGIYEQYF. The CDR3 DNA reads as TGTGCCTGGAGTGGCATCTACGAGCAGTACTTC.

DNA for the CDR3: TGCAGCGTTGTGGGGACGAACACCGGGGAGCTGTTTTTT. As protein: CSVVGTNTGELFF. The chain is built from TRBV29-1 and TRBJ2-2; D remains ambiguous. The V gene lost 4 bases and the J gene lost 0 bases, with 6 bases spanning the gap. The CDR3 contains 13 residues. The germline V gene encodes CDR1 SQVTM and CDR2 ANQGSEA.

This clonotype turned up a few times. V gene TRBV29-1 combines with J gene TRBJ2-5; D is perhaps TRBD1 (5 bases). The CDR3 is 13 residues long. The V end lost 5 bases, the J end lost 5 bases, and 15 bases lay between the germline ends. Germline CDR1 SQVTM, CDR2 ANQGSEA. CDR3 bases: TGCAGCGTTAAAGGCAGGGCGTTTGAGACCCAGTACTTC. This sequence encodes CSVKGRAFETQYF.

This clonotype has only a few counts. The chain carries TRBV5-6 and TRBJ1-1; D remains ambiguous. V was trimmed by 4 bases and J by 7 bases, leaving 14 bases between them. Germline-derived CDR1 and CDR2 are SGHDT and YYEEEE. The CDR3 spans 13 residues. The CDR3 coding sequence is TGTGCCAGCAGCCCTCCCTTTATGGATGAAGCTTTCTTT. Residues: CASSPPFMDEAFF.

Concerning this clonotype itself: One end of the junction fails to match germline, which may point to a read error. The chain links TRBV10-3 to TRBJ1-1, with D unresolved. The germline CDR1 and CDR2 sequences are ENHRY and SYGVKD. This CDR3 has 15 residues. The CDR3 DNA reads TGTGCCATCAGTGAGGGCGCTCAGATGAACACTGAAGCTTCCTTT. It is translated as CAISEGAQMNTEASF.

This chain uses TRBV7-9 with TRBJ2-1; 11 bases align to TRBD2. The CDR3 is made up of 17 amino acids. The junction had 10 bases not matched to a gene; V was cut back by 0 bases and J by 9 bases. Germline lookup yields CDR1 SEHNR and CDR2 FQNEAQ (reference sequence). The CDR3 bases are TGTGCCAGCAGCTTAGCGTCTAGCGGGGGGCCCCTCGGTGAGCAGTTCTTC. Encoded protein: CASSLASSGGPLGEQFF.

Worth noting for this clonotype: One junction end does not reproduce the germline sequence, and a read error may be involved. V gene TRBV20-1 combines with J gene TRBJ2-1; 8 bases fit TRBD1. This CDR3 region has 15 residues. Germline values: CDR1 DFQATT, CDR2 SNEGSKA (reference sequence). In nucleotides, the CDR3 is TGCGGTGCTAGAGAAGCAGGGGGCGCCTACAATGAGCAGTTCTTC. Encoded protein: CGAREAGGAYNEQFF.

The rearrangement joins TRBV6-6 to TRBJ2-1; D possibly corresponds to TRBD1 (6 bases). The J call is uncertain, as TRBJ2-7 better fits the DNA end. Germline CDR1 MNHNY, CDR2 SVGAGI (reference sequence). This CDR3 has 14 amino acids. Here the CDR3 reads CASSYEGEWDEQYF. In DNA form, the CDR3 reads TGTGCCAGCAGTTACGAGGGGGAATGGGATGAGCAGTACTTC.

This clonotype has a handful of counts. This chain uses TRBV29-1 with TRBJ1-2; possibly TRBD1 for D (6 bases). Between the trimmed V and J ends, which lost 6 bases and 8 bases, there was a span of 19 bases. The germline V gene encodes CDR1 SQVTM and CDR2 ANQGSEA. The CDR3 runs 13 residues. CDR3 sequence reads: CSVPSWEGGGYTF. The CDR3 DNA sequence: TGCAGCGTACCCTCCTGGGAAGGGGGAGGCTACACCTTC.

The chain carries TRBV28 and TRBJ2-5; the D gene is possibly TRBD1 (5 bases). Germline V gene data show CDR1 as MDHEN and CDR2 as SYDVKM. CDR3 length: 11 residues. Trimming removed 4 bases at V and 13 bases at J, with 13 bases between. The CDR3 here is CASSSLGRLYF. CDR3 in DNA: TGTGCCAGCAGTTCTCTGGGGCGACTGTACTTC.

There are many counts of this clonotype. V gene TRBV29-1 combines with J gene TRBJ2-7; 13 bases agree with TRBD2. The trim removed 1 base at V and 3 bases at J, leaving 3 bases unmatched. CDR1 SQVTM and CDR2 ANQGSEA come from the germline V gene. CDR3 size: 15 residues. CDR3 DNA sequence: TGCAGCGTTGAAGGCGGGACTAGCGGGGACTACGAGCAGTACTTC. Encoded protein: CSVEGGTSGDYEQYF.

This chain links TRBV20-1 with TRBJ1-5; D remains ambiguous. V gave up 5 bases and J gave up 7 bases, with 15 bases separating them. The CDR3 totals 13 residues. CDR1 is DFQATT, CDR2 SNEGSKA, per germline (reference sequence). The CDR3 loop is CSAPKGFGQPQHF. DNA of the CDR3: TGCAGTGCTCCCAAAGGGTTCGGCCAGCCCCAGCATTTT.

This clonotype showed up just a few times. This chain joins TRBV12-3 or TRBV12-4 and TRBJ1-1; 7 positions match TRBD1. The CDR3 spans 14 residues. The junction had 4 bases not matched to a gene; V was cut back by 6 bases and J by 0 bases. The CDR3 DNA reads TGTGCCAGCAGCCGGGACAGAATGAACACTGAAGCTTTCTTT. Translating gives CASSRDRMNTEAFF.

This clonotype has only a few counts. The rearrangement uses TRBV27 and TRBJ2-1; D is possibly TRBD2 (5 bases). The J call may not be correct, given that the DNA end is closer to TRBJ2-7. The CDR3 extends over 15 amino acids. Germline V gene data show CDR1 as MNHEY and CDR2 as SMNVEV (reference sequence). The CDR3 coding sequence is TGTGCCAGCAGTTCTCGGGGTAGCTCCTACAATGAGCAGTACTTC. Translating gives CASSSRGSSYNEQYF.

The V call is TRBV27, the J call TRBJ1-4; no reliable D call. The germline gives CDR1 MNHEY, CDR2 SMNVEV (reference sequence). This CDR3 has 14 amino acids. Trimming stripped 2 bases from V and 2 bases from J, with 6 bases between. The CDR3 loop is CASSLKGTNEKLFF. In DNA, the CDR3 is TGTGCCAGCAGTTTAAAGGGTACTAATGAAAAACTGTTTTTT.

The chain links TRBV3-1 to TRBJ1-1; TRBD1 matches 8 bases. Unmatched junction bases numbered 4, after V lost 0 bases and J lost 4 bases. The CDR3 consists of 15 residues. The germline V gene has CDR1 LGHDT and CDR2 YNNKEL (reference sequence). This chain's CDR3 is CASSQDWTGPTEAFF. In nucleotides, the CDR3 is TGTGCCAGCAGCCAAGACTGGACAGGGCCCACTGAAGCTTTCTTT.

The CDR3 DNA sequence: TGCAGTGCTAGAGATCGGCGACAGAGAGCCTACACCTTC. Translating gives CSARDRRQRAYTF. This sequence joins TRBV20-1 and TRBJ1-2, with a tentative D call TRBD1 (5 bases). V lost 0 bases and J lost 10, with 15 bases in between. The CDR3 is 13 residues long. Germline-derived CDR1 and CDR2 are DFQATT and SNEGSKA (reference sequence).